A selection of T cell receptor beta chains follows, all from one sample in a study of spatial heterogeneity in lung cancer. TCRdb analysed the 5' RACE reads with MiXCR anew, one entry per CDR3 protein. This table holds 6,800 or so distinct CDR3 sequences, roughly 7% found once. The material was lung tumor tissue, obtained at surgery. Receptors originate from a male donor with early-stage non-small cell lung cancer. CDR3s include the opening cysteine and the closing phenylalanine or tryptophan. Each record gives: V gene, D gene, J gene, clone size, CDR3 DNA, CDR3 protein. A D gene is named only where the DNA matches it firmly. Clone size is stated in some rows and not others, as once, few, many or a class when expanded.

TRBV6-5,NA,TRBJ1-1,medium-sized,TGTGCCAGCAGTTACTCGGAGGTGACTGAAGCTTTCTTT,CASSYSEVTEAFF
TRBV6-1,NA,TRBJ1-5,many,TGTGCCAGCAGTCCGCAAAGCAGCAATCAGCCCCAGCATTTT,CASSPQSSNQPQHF
TRBV9,NA,TRBJ1-3,few,TGTGCCAGCACCCCAGGGCATAGCTCTGGAAACACCATATATTTT,CASTPGHSSGNTIYF
TRBV20-1,NA,TRBJ2-5,many,TGCAGTGCTATACAAACCGGGACAATGGAGACCCAGTACTTC,CSAIQTGTMETQYF
TRBV20-1,NA,TRBJ2-7,NA,TGCAGTGCTAGACCCGCTACCACAGGTTCCTACGAGCAGTACTTC,CSARPATTGSYEQYF
TRBV20-1,NA,TRBJ1-5,medium-sized,TGCAGTGTCACGGTTGGGGGTACGGTCAATCAGCCCCAGCATTTT,CSVTVGGTVNQPQHF
TRBV29-1,TRBD1,TRBJ2-2,NA,TGCAGCGTCCGGGACAGGGATACCGCCGGGGAGCTGTTTTTT,CSVRDRDTAGELFF
TRBV10-2,NA,TRBJ1-2,many,TGCGCCAGCAGCGAGTCGGTGGCTAACTATGGCTACACCTTC,CASSESVANYGYTF
TRBV20-1,NA,TRBJ2-3,NA,TGCAGTGCTCAAGCGATAGCTAGCACAGATACGCAGTATTTT,CSAQAIASTDTQYF
TRBV28,TRBD1,TRBJ1-3,many,TGTGCCAGCAACCCAGGGGGCTCTGGAAACACCATATATTTT,CASNPGGSGNTIYF
TRBV20-1,NA,TRBJ2-4,medium-sized,TGCAGTGCCCCGTGGCAGTCCCTAGCCAAAAACATTCAGTACTTC,CSAPWQSLAKNIQYF
TRBV7-2,NA,TRBJ2-5,many,TGTGCCAGCAGCCCTCGGGCCCTAGAGACCGAGACCCAGTACTTC,CASSPRALETETQYF
TRBV28,NA,TRBJ1-2,NA,TGTGCCAGCACCAGGGTGTCCCTGAACTATGGCTACACCTTC,CASTRVSLNYGYTF
TRBV12-5,NA,TRBJ1-6,NA,TGTGCTAGTGGTGTTTTTTCACCCCTCCACTTT,CASGVFSPLHF
TRBV6-2/TRBV6-3,TRBD1,TRBJ2-6,medium-sized,TGTGCCAGCACCGTACAGGGGGCTGGGGCCAACGTCCTGACTTTC,CASTVQGAGANVLTF
TRBV20-1,TRBD2,TRBJ2-1,many,TGCAGTGCTAGCGGGGGGACCTACAATGAGCAGTTCTTC,CSASGGTYNEQFF
TRBV10-2,TRBD1,TRBJ2-4,medium-sized,TGCGCCAGCACCTTGGACAGGGCTGGCGCCAAAAACATTCAGTACTTC,CASTLDRAGAKNIQYF
TRBV5-6,NA,TRBJ1-1,NA,TGTGCCAGCAGCTACGACATCGCCACTGAAGCTTTCTTT,CASSYDIATEAFF
TRBV29-1,NA,TRBJ2-5,many,TGCAGCGTTGCCCAAGAGACCCAGTACTTC,CSVAQETQYF
TRBV18,NA,TRBJ2-6,few,TGTGCCAGCTCACCACCGACCGGGAACGATTACTCTGGGGCCAACGTCCTGACTTTC,CASSPPTGNDYSGANVLTF
TRBV11-2,NA,TRBJ2-1,few,TGTGCCAGCAGTTTACTTGGGGGGAGCAACAATGAGCAGTTCTTC,CASSLLGGSNNEQFF
TRBV12-3/TRBV12-4,NA,TRBJ2-2,many,TGTGCCAGCAGTTTAGGGCGACCGAACACCGGGGAGCTGTTTTTT,CASSLGRPNTGELFF
TRBV2,TRBD2,TRBJ2-1,medium-sized,TGTGCCAGCTCCCGTCGCGGGAGGACGAACAATGAGCAGTTCTTC,CASSRRGRTNNEQFF
TRBV7-9,TRBD1,TRBJ2-5,few,TGTGCCAGCAGCGCGGACAGGGTCCGCCAAGAGACCCAGTACTTC,CASSADRVRQETQYF
TRBV7-2,NA,TRBJ2-3,medium-sized,TGTGCCAGCAGCTTAGCCTCAGCTTCTAGCGCAGATACGCAGTATTTT,CASSLASASSADTQYF
TRBV7-8,NA,TRBJ2-7,NA,TGTGCCAGCAGCCGGCCCCCGGGGGCAGGGGAGCAGTACTTC,CASSRPPGAGEQYF
TRBV2,NA,TRBJ2-5,medium-sized,TGTGCCAGCCCCCGCGAGAGACGTTCCCAAGAGACCCAGTACTTC,CASPRERRSQETQYF
TRBV7-2,TRBD2,TRBJ2-5,medium-sized,TGTGCCAGCAGCTTAGGGACTAGCGGGAAGGAGACCCAGTACTTC,CASSLGTSGKETQYF
TRBV11-2,NA,TRBJ2-1,many,TGTGCCAGCAGCCCCCCGGGGAAGCGGAACAATGAGCAGTTCTTC,CASSPPGKRNNEQFF
TRBV5-1,NA,TRBJ2-7,many,TGCGCCAGCAGCTTGGAAGGGTGGGCAGCTAGCTCCTACGAGCAGTACTTC,CASSLEGWAASSYEQYF
TRBV11-2,TRBD2,TRBJ2-1,NA,TGTGCCAGCAGCTTAGGTCTAGCGGGGGAGTCTGAGCAGTTCTTC,CASSLGLAGESEQFF
TRBV11-3,TRBD1,TRBJ2-3,many,TGTGCCAGCAGCATTACCTCCCGACAGGGGCTACCGACAGATACGCAGTATTTT,CASSITSRQGLPTDTQYF
TRBV25-1,NA,TRBJ2-5,many,TGTGCCAGCAGTGAGGACAGCCTGTACCAAGAGACCCAGTACTTC,CASSEDSLYQETQYF
TRBV10-3,TRBD1,TRBJ1-2,medium-sized,TGTGCCATCAGTGAGTTCCAGGGGGAGGATGGCTACACCTTC,CAISEFQGEDGYTF
TRBV20-1,TRBD2,TRBJ2-5,many,TGCAGTGCTAGAGATTGGCGCGGGGGGATCCAAGAGACCCAGTACTTC,CSARDWRGGIQETQYF
TRBV5-1,TRBD1,TRBJ2-7,NA,TGCGCCAGCAGCTTGACAGGGGACGGCTCCTACGAGCAGTACTTC,CASSLTGDGSYEQYF
TRBV7-9,NA,TRBJ2-3,medium-sized,TGTGCCAGCAGTCTCCGGGACACGAGCACAGATACGCAGTATTTT,CASSLRDTSTDTQYF
TRBV7-9,NA,TRBJ1-2,medium-sized,TGTGCCAGCAGCCTCCTTCTAAAGGGGCCGACCTATGGCTACACCTTC,CASSLLLKGPTYGYTF
TRBV18,TRBD1,TRBJ2-6,many,TGTGCCAGCTCACCCGTGACAGGGCCGCGCTCTGGGGCCAACGTCCTGACTTTC,CASSPVTGPRSGANVLTF
TRBV11-2,TRBD2,TRBJ2-2,medium-sized,TGTGCCAGCAGGCCAGCGGGAGGGCCAATGGTGTCCGGGGAGCTGTTTTTT,CASRPAGGPMVSGELFF
TRBV28,NA,TRBJ1-1,many,TGTGCCAGCAGTTTCAGGGCCACTGAAGTTTTCTTT,CASSFRATEVFF
TRBV7-9,NA,TRBJ1-2,many,TGTGCCAGCAGCCTCTCCGGAACTAACTATGGCTACACCTTC,CASSLSGTNYGYTF
TRBV20-1,NA,TRBJ2-7,medium-sized,TGCAGCCCCCAATTGCGGCTCCCGTCCTACGAGCAGTACTTC,CSPQLRLPSYEQYF
TRBV6-2/TRBV6-3,NA,TRBJ2-3,medium-sized,TGTGCCAGCAGTAAGGACACAGATACGCAGTATTTT,CASSKDTDTQYF
TRBV6-6,NA,TRBJ1-5,large,TGTGCCAGCAGGGAGTTGGGGCAGCCCCAGCATTTT,CASRELGQPQHF
TRBV4-1,TRBD2,TRBJ2-3,NA,TGCGCCAGCAGCCAAGATTCGATAGCGGGAGGGTGCACAGATTCGCAGTATTTT,CASSQDSIAGGCTDSQYF
TRBV6-2/TRBV6-3,TRBD2,TRBJ2-7,medium-sized,TGTGCCAGCAGTATAGCGGGAAGGGGCGAGCAGTACTTC,CASSIAGRGEQYF
TRBV6-5,NA,TRBJ2-1,medium-sized,TGTGCCAGCAGTTACCTCTCCCCGGGACAGCGGGGAGTGGTGAGCAATGAGCAGTTCTTC,CASSYLSPGQRGVVSNEQFF
TRBV2,NA,TRBJ1-2,few,TGTGCCAGCAACCTACTGACATCCCTCTATGGCTACACCTTC,CASNLLTSLYGYTF
TRBV18,NA,TRBJ2-1,medium-sized,TGTGCCAGCTCCCCGATTGGTAATCTTTACAATGAGCAGTTCTTC,CASSPIGNLYNEQFF
TRBV4-3,NA,TRBJ2-7,medium-sized,TGCGCCAGCAGCCAAGCGTACAGGGTTGGCGAGCAGTACTTC,CASSQAYRVGEQYF
TRBV4-3,TRBD2,TRBJ2-3,medium-sized,TGCGCCAGCAGCCAAGAGGGACTAGCGTTCACAGATACGCAGTATTTT,CASSQEGLAFTDTQYF
TRBV6-2/TRBV6-3,NA,TRBJ2-2,many,TGTGCCAGCAGTTACTGGGAGAACACCGGGGAGCTGTTTTTT,CASSYWENTGELFF